A selection of T cell receptor beta chains follows, all from one sample in a study of shared clonotypes between healthy human individuals. Clones were read by immunoSEQ multiplex PCR, and TCRdb kept only the in-frame ones, dropping some. The repertoire holds hundreds of thousands of clones, with around 72% as singletons. Sequencing input: memory CD4+ T cells sorted from blood. The receptors here all came from a woman in her twenties or thirties in good health. CDR3s include the opening cysteine and the closing phenylalanine or tryptophan. The order of the fields is J gene, D gene, V gene, clone size, CDR3 protein, CDR3 DNA. D genes are given only for firm matches. The listing skips clone size in some rows; elsewhere it reads once, few, many or a size class.

>TRBJ1-3|TRBD1|TRBV15|many
CATSRDRISGNTIYF
TGTGCCACCAGCAGGGACAGGATCTCTGGAAACACCATATATTTT
>TRBJ2-7|-|TRBV10-3|-
CAISVEGAYEQYF
TGTGCCATCAGTGTGGAGGGGGCCTACGAGCAGTACTTC
>TRBJ2-5|TRBD2|TRBV5-1|-
CASSEGLAGGGQETQYF
TGCGCCAGCAGCGAGGGACTAGCGGGAGGGGGCCAAGAGACCCAGTACTTC
>TRBJ2-1|-|TRBV14|-
CASSPPDVRRGSEQFF
TGTGCCAGCAGCCCGCCGGACGTACGCCGGGGGAGTGAGCAGTTCTTC
>TRBJ2-7|-|TRBV5-1|-
CASSGTSGSLEQYF
TGCGCCAGCTCTGGGACATCAGGGTCTCTCGAGCAGTACTTC
>TRBJ2-5|-|TRBV5-4|-
CASSLALGSQETQYF
TGTGCCAGCAGCTTGGCTTTGGGCAGCCAAGAGACCCAGTACTTC
>TRBJ2-3|-|TRBV27|-
CASSLLAATDTQYF
TGTGCCAGCAGTTTGTTAGCCGCCACAGATACGCAGTATTTT
>TRBJ2-5|TRBD2|TRBV6-6|-
CASEVAGGETQYF
TGTGCCAGCGAGGTAGCGGGAGGGGAGACCCAGTACTTC
>TRBJ2-7|-|TRBV6-1|-
CASSEQGYEQYF
TGTGCCAGCAGTGAACAGGGGTACGAGCAGTACTTC
>TRBJ1-4|-|TRBV2|-
CASRDPGGRTNEKLFF
TGTGCCAGCAGAGATCCGGGGGGTAGGACTAATGAAAAACTGTTTTTT
>TRBJ1-2|-|TRBV28|-
CASTEGGSYGYTF
TGTGCCAGCACCGAGGGGGGTTCCTATGGCTACACCTTC
>TRBJ2-2|-|TRBV20-1|-
CSAPLGTRLFF
TGCAGTGCCCCCCTGGGTACACGGCTGTTTTTT
>TRBJ2-3|-|TRBV15|few
CATSNRTDTQYF
TGTGCCACCAGCAACAGAACAGATACGCAGTATTTT
>TRBJ2-7|-|TRBV9|few
CASSATGTLSYEQYF
TGTGCCAGCAGCGCAACCGGGACGCTCTCCTACGAGCAGTACTTC
>TRBJ1-3|-|TRBV19|-
CASSRRGSGNTIYF
TGTGCCAGTAGCCGGCGTGGATCTGGAAACACCATATATTTT
>TRBJ1-2|-|TRBV5-1|-
CASGQGGEDGYTF
TGCGCCAGCGGGCAGGGAGGGGAGGATGGCTACACCTTC
>TRBJ2-2|TRBD2|TRBV7-9|-
CASSLEASGPGELFF
TGTGCCAGCAGCTTAGAGGCTAGCGGTCCCGGGGAGCTGTTTTTT
>TRBJ2-6|-|TRBV28|-
CASRNGGPRGANVLTF
TGTGCCAGCAGAAATGGGGGCCCCCGAGGGGCCAACGTCCTGACTTTC
>TRBJ2-1|-|TRBV7-8|once
CASRFILAGNNEQFF
TGTGCCAGCCGCTTCATTTTGGCGGGTAACAATGAGCAGTTCTTC
>TRBJ2-7|TRBD2|TRBV7-2|-
CASSFGTSFGEQYF
TGTGCCAGCAGCTTTGGGACTAGCTTTGGGGAGCAGTACTTC
>TRBJ2-3|TRBD2|TRBV4-1|-
CASSPRTGTSGSTDTQYF
TGCGCCAGCAGTCCGCGAACCGGGACTAGCGGAAGCACAGATACGCAGTATTTT
>TRBJ2-7|-|TRBV5-5|-
CASSWGVEEQYF
TGTGCCAGCAGCTGGGGGGTCGAGGAGCAGTACTTC
>TRBJ2-1|TRBD2|TRBV7-2|-
CASSSKLGLAGVIDEQFF
TGTGCCAGCAGCTCAAAGCTGGGACTAGCGGGAGTTATCGATGAGCAGTTCTTC
>TRBJ2-1|-|TRBV2|-
CASSGLTYNEQFF
TGTGCCAGCAGTGGACTCACTTACAATGAGCAGTTCTTC
>TRBJ2-7|TRBD2|TRBV4-1|-
CASRALAGGHHEQYF
TGCGCCAGCAGGGCCCTAGCGGGAGGGCACCACGAGCAGTACTTC
>TRBJ2-3|-|TRBV5-1|once
CASSLVGGADTQYF
TGCGCCAGCAGCTTGGTGGGAGGAGCAGATACGCAGTATTTT
>TRBJ2-1|-|TRBV4-2|few
CASSQGPGADNEQFF
TGTGCCAGCAGCCAAGGGCCCGGGGCCGACAATGAGCAGTTCTTC
>TRBJ2-2|TRBD1|TRBV5-1|-
CASSSGQGAGTGELFF
TGCGCCAGCAGCTCGGGACAGGGGGCTGGAACCGGGGAGCTGTTTTTT
>TRBJ1-2|TRBD1|TRBV2|-
CASRPRQGAWGYTF
TGTGCCAGCAGGCCCCGACAGGGGGCCTGGGGCTACACCTTC
>TRBJ2-7|TRBD2|TRBV4-1|-
CASSQVRFSGRAPDRKVYEQYF
TGCGCCAGCAGCCAAGTTCGGTTTAGCGGGAGGGCTCCGGATCGAAAGGTCTACGAGCAGTACTTC
>TRBJ2-4|TRBD1|TRBV6-1|-
CASLTWDRSIQYF
TGTGCCAGCCTCACGTGGGACAGATCCATTCAGTACTTC
>TRBJ2-5|TRBD2|TRBV5-1|-
CASSKGLAGAEETQYF
TGCGCCAGCAGCAAAGGACTAGCGGGAGCCGAAGAGACCCAGTACTTC
>TRBJ2-2|-|TRBV5-1|-
CASSRQGGKNTGELFF
TGCGCCAGCAGTAGGCAGGGGGGAAAGAACACCGGGGAGCTGTTTTTT
>TRBJ2-1|-|TRBV5-6|-
CASNRADEQFF
TGTGCCAGCAACAGGGCCGATGAGCAGTTCTTC
>TRBJ2-7|TRBD1|TRBV10-3|-
CAISEGQGTYEQYF
TGTGCCATCAGTGAGGGACAGGGGACTTACGAGCAGTACTTC
>TRBJ2-7|-|TRBV30|once
CAWVGQNYEQYF
TGTGCCTGGGTCGGACAGAACTACGAGCAGTACTTC
>TRBJ1-2|-|TRBV6-6|few
CATQNQAAASPATF
TGTGCCACCCAGAATCAAGCGGCGGCCTCGCCGGCCACCTTC
>TRBJ2-7|-|TRBV18|-
CASSPARSSYEQYF
TGTGCCAGCTCACCCGCGCGGAGCTCCTACGAGCAGTACTTC
>TRBJ1-2|-|TRBV18|-
CASSPRQGERGYTF
TGTGCCAGCTCGCCCCGGCAGGGAGAGCGAGGCTACACCTTC
>TRBJ2-3|TRBD2|TRBV5-8|-
CASSHSILAGIRDTQYF
TGTGCCAGCAGTCATTCAATACTAGCGGGAATCAGAGATACGCAGTATTTT
>TRBJ2-3|TRBD2|TRBV25-1|few
CASSVAGGPDTQYF
TGTGCCAGCAGCGTAGCGGGAGGGCCAGATACGCAGTATTTT
>TRBJ2-7|TRBD1|TRBV29-1|-
CSVSGTGLYEQYF
TGCAGCGTCTCCGGGACAGGGCTCTACGAGCAGTACTTC
>TRBJ1-5|-|TRBV6-1|-
CASSEGEQPQHF
TGTGCCAGCAGTGAAGGGGAGCAGCCCCAGCATTTT
>TRBJ2-1|-|TRBV29-1|-
CSGGGNEQFF
TGCAGCGGAGGGGGGAATGAGCAGTTCTTC
>TRBJ2-2|-|TRBV19|-
CASSIVGTGELFF
TGTGCCAGTAGTATAGTCGGGACCGGGGAGCTGTTTTTT
>TRBJ2-7|-|TRBV18|-
CASSPSNDAYEQYF
TGTGCCAGCTCACCATCAAACGACGCCTACGAGCAGTACTTC
>TRBJ1-5|-|TRBV19|once
CASSIDLTVYQPQHF
TGTGCCAGTAGTATAGATCTGACTGTCTATCAGCCCCAGCATTTT
>TRBJ2-2|TRBD2|TRBV28|-
CASRGTRNTGELFF
TGTGCCAGCAGGGGGACTAGGAACACCGGGGAGCTGTTTTTT
>TRBJ2-1|-|TRBV14|-
CASSQDGRTVQFF
TGTGCCAGCAGCCAAGACGGGAGAACAGTGCAGTTCTTC
>TRBJ2-1|-|TRBV20-1|-
CSAYSVAEQFF
TGCAGTGCTTATAGCGTTGCTGAGCAGTTCTTC
>TRBJ2-7|TRBD1|TRBV5-1|-
CASSWGTGANEQYF
TGCGCCAGCAGCTGGGGGACAGGGGCCAACGAGCAGTACTTC
>TRBJ2-2|-|TRBV9|-
CASSVGGLGELFF
TGTGCCAGCAGCGTAGGAGGTTTAGGGGAGCTGTTTTTT
>TRBJ2-2|TRBD2|TRBV7-3|-
CASSFKREGQSGELFF
TGTGCCAGCAGCTTCAAGCGGGAGGGCCAAAGCGGGGAGCTGTTTTTT
>TRBJ1-6|-|TRBV7-9|-
CASSYPPSPLHF
TGTGCCAGCAGCTACCCCCCCTCACCCCTCCACTTT
>TRBJ2-3|TRBD2|TRBV27|-
CASSSSGRSPSTDTQYF
TGTGCCAGCAGTTCCAGCGGGAGAAGCCCTAGCACAGATACGCAGTATTTT
>TRBJ2-7|-|TRBV14|many
CASSQGAGGYEQYF
TGTGCCAGCAGCCAAGGAGCGGGCGGCTACGAGCAGTACTTC
>TRBJ2-6|-|TRBV9|few
CASSADRVWGLGANVLTF
TGTGCCAGCAGCGCGGATAGGGTGTGGGGCCTCGGGGCCAACGTCCTGACTTTC